The source of this TCR beta chain is a study of CD8 T cells in Susac syndrome (dated by TCRdb to between 2018 and 2021). About the investigation overall: Whether CD8+ T cell activation and differentiation in Susac syndrome was antigen driven was tested using repertoire sequencing.

Based on the germline V gene, the CDR1 and CDR2 sequences are SQVTM and ANQGSEA. V is cut back by 5 bases and J by 8 bases, with 18 bases in the junction unmatched. From its cysteine to its phenylalanine, the CDR3 spans 16 amino acids. Only the CDR3 region is kept as DNA, spanning 48 bases read in frame from base 1. On this clonotype: What this receptor recognizes is not known. No base qualities exist here, and no much larger clone lies one base off it.

RNA was extracted with the RNeasy kit and roughly 0.45 to 1 ug was reverse transcribed using random hexamers. The immunoSEQ multiplex PCR assay, covering 54 Vbeta and 13 Jbeta segments, was used to amplify TCR beta CDR3 regions. PCR amplification bias was corrected by using a synthetic template baseline for primer optimization and computational correction. In the paper's pipeline: Reads were annotated to V, D and J genes per IMGT and analyzed with immunoSEQ Analyzer, keeping only productive sequences. Clonality was computed as one minus Shannon entropy normalized by log2 of the number of productive unique sequences. For each patient and control, public and private clones were evaluated among the 100 most prevalent clones. Clones were defined as Susac-specific when absent from the healthy and MS cohorts, from roughly 1,000 published viral clones and from other ImmuneACCESS disease sequences. TCRdb applied fastp at Q25 and MiXCR to the public reads, then kept only in-frame beta chains. Every CDR3 protein is listed once, alongside the most common genes and DNA of its rows. The V and J calls come from TCRdb's annotation, not from the publication. The sample table shows about 200,000 distinct CDR3 sequences, and roughly 96% are seen once. The ten largest clones add up to around 0.1% of the sample.

High-throughput TCR beta sequencing profiled peripheral blood CD8+ and CD4+ T cells from healthy donors, Susac syndrome patients and multiple sclerosis patients. The healthy donors served as controls matched for age and sex. Bulk CD8+ and CD4+ T cells were purified by magnetic negative isolation, whereas CD8+ TEMRA cells were enriched by FACS. Blood was drawn into EDTA tubes, processed within 24 hours, and PBMCs were isolated by density gradient centrifugation. PBMCs destined for TCR sequencing were cryopreserved in liquid nitrogen and later thawed in a 37 °C water bath. Purity of sorted or isolated CD4+, CD8+ and CD8+ TEMRA cells was at least 90%. What the work shows at the level of the full study, not this receptor alone: The study acknowledged that relatively few individuals were included in the TCR sequencing and HLA analysis.

The sequence was obtained from a human donor in good health. The sample comprised CD4+ T cells from PBMCs. This chain is built from TRBV29-1 and TRBJ1-1, with TRBD1 matching 9 junction bases. In nucleotide form, the sequence is TGCAGCGTTCACTTGTGGGGGACAGGGATTTCCACCGAAGCTTTCTTT. Translated, this is CSVHLWGTGISTEAFF.